Given below is one T cell receptor (beta chain) in context. Its antigen remains unknown. This sample was taken from a study of graft-versus-host responses after intestinal transplantation. Sequenced by immunoSEQ multiplex PCR; TCRdb stores in-frame clones only, minus some. Here the sample spans 65,000 to 100,000 clones, just under 95% being singletons. The V gene end was trimmed by 1 base and the J gene end by 6 bases; junction bases not matched to a gene: 7. Germline V gene lookup returns CDR1 SGHTS and CDR2 YDEGEE. The CDR3 length is 15 residues. This sequence originates from a human donor who was the organ donor for an intestinal transplant. The material sequenced was unstimulated CD8+ T cells sorted from spleen or lymph node cells, taken before transplant. The rearrangement links TRBV5-8 to TRBJ1-2; the match to TRBD1 covers 9 bases. The DNA of the CDR3 is TGTGCCAGCAGCTTGTGGGGACAGGGATTTCATGGCTACACCTTC. This sequence encodes CASSLWGQGFHGYTF.